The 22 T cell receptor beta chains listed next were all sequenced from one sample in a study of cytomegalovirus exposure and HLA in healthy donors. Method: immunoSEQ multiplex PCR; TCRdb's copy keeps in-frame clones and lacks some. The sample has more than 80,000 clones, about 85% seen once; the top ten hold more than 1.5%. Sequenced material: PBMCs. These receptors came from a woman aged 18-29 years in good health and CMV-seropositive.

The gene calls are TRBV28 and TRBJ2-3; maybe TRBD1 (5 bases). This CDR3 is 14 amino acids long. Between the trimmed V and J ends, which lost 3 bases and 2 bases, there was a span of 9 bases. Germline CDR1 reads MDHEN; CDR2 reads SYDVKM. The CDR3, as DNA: TGTGCCAGCAGTTTCCAGGGCTCCACAGATACGCAGTATTTT. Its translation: CASSFQGSTDTQYF.

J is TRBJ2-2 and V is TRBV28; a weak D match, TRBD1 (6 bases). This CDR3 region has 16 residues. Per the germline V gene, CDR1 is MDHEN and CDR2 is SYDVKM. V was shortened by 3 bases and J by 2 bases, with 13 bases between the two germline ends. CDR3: CASSFGWDTNTGELFF. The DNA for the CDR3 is TGTGCCAGCAGTTTCGGGTGGGACACTAACACCGGGGAGCTGTTTTTT.

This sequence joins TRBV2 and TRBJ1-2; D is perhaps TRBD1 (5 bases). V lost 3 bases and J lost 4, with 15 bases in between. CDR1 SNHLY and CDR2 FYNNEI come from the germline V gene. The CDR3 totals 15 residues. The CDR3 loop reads CASSEGIGASYGYTF. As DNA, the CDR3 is TGTGCCAGCAGTGAGGGGATAGGGGCAAGCTATGGCTACACCTTC. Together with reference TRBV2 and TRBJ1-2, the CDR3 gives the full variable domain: EPEVTQTPSHQVTQMGQEVILRCVPISNHLYFYWYRQILGQKVEFLVSFYNNEISEKSEIFDDQFSVERPDGSNFTLKIRSTKLEDSAMYFCASSEGIGASYGYTFGSGTRLTVV.

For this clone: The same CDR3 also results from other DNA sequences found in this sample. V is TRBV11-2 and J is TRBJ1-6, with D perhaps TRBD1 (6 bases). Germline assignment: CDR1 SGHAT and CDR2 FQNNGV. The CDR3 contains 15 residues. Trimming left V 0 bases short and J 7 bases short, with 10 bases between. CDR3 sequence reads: CASSLEPGANSPLHF. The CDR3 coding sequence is TGTGCCAGCAGCTTAGAACCAGGGGCGAATTCACCCCTCCACTTT.

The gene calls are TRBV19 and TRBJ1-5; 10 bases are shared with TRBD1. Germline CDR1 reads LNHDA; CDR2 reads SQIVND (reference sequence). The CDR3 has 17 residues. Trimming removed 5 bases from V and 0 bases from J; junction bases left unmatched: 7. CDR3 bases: TGTGCCAGTAGTGCGAGACAGGGGGCCTATAGCAATCAGCCCCAGCATTTT. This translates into CASSARQGAYSNQPQHF.

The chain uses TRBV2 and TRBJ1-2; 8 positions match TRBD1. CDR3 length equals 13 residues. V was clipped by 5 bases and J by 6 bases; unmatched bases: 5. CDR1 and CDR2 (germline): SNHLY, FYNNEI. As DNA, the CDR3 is TGTGCCAGCAGTTTCCTGACAGGGGATGGCTACACCTTC. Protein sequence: CASSFLTGDGYTF.

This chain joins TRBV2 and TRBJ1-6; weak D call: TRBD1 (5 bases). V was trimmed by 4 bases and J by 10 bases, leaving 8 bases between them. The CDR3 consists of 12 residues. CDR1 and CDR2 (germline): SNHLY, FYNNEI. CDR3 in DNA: TGTGCCAGCAGTGGACAGAACTCACCCCTCCACTTT. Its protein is CASSGQNSPLHF.

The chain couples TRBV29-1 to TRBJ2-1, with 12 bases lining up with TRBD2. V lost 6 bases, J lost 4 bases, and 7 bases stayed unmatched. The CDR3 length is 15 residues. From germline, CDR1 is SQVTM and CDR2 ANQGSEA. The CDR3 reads CSVPPLAGGYNEQFF. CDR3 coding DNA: TGCAGCGTCCCTCCGCTAGCGGGGGGGTACAATGAGCAGTTCTTC.

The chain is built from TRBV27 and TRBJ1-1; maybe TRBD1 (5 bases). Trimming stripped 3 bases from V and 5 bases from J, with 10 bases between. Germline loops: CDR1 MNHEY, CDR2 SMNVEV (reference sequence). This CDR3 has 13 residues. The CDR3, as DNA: TGTGCCAGCAGTTTTAAGGGGCGAACTGAAGCTTTCTTT. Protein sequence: CASSFKGRTEAFF.

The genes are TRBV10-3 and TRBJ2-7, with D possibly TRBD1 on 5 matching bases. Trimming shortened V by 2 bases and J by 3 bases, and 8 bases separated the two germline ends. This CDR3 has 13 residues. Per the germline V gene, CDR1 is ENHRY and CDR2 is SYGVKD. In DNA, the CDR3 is TGTGCCATCAGTGAGCGGCAGGGCTACGAGCAGTACGTC. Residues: CAISERQGYEQYV.

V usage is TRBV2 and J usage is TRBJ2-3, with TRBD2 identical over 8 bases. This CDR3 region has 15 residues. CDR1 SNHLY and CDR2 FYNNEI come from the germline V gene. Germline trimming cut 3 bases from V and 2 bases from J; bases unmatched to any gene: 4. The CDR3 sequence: CASSEGLGVTDTQYF. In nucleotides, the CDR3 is TGTGCCAGCAGTGAGGGACTAGGGGTCACAGATACGCAGTATTTT.

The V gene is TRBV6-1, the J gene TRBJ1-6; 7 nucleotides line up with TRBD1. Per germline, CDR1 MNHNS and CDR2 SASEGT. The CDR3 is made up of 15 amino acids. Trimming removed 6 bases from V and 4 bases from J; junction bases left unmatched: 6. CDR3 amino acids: CASRSSGQYNSPLHF. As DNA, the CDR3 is TGTGCCAGCAGATCCTCGGGACAGTATAATTCACCCCTCCACTTT.

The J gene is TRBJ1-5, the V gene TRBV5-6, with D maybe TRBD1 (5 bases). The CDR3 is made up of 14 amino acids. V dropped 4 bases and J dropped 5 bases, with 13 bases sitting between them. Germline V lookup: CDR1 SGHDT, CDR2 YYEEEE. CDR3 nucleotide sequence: TGTGCCAGCAGCCCGAGGGGAGGATATCAGCCCCAGCATTTT. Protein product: CASSPRGGYQPQHF.

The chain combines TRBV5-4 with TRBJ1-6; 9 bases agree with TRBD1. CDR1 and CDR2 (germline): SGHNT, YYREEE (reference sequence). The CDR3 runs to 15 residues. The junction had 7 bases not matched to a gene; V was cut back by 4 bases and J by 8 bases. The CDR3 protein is CASSLRRQGDSPLHF. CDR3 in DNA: TGTGCCAGCAGCCTTCGAAGACAGGGGGATTCACCCCTCCACTTT.

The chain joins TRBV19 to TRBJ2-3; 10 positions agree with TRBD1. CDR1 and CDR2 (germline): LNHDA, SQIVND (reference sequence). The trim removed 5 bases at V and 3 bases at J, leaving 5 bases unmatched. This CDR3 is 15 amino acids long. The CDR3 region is CASSPDRGPTDTQYF. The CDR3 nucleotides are TGTGCCAGTAGTCCCGACAGGGGGCCTACAGATACGCAGTATTTT.

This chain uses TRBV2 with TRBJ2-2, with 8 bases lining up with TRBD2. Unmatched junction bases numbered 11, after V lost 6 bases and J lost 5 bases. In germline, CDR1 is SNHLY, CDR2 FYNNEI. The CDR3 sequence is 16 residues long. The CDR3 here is CASRTPGGEGTGELFF. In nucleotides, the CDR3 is TGTGCCAGCAGGACCCCGGGAGGGGAAGGGACCGGGGAGCTGTTTTTT.

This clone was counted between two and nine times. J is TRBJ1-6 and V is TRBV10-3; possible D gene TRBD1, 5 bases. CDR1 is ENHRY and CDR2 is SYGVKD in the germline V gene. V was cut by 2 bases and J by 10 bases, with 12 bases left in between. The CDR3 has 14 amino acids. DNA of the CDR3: TGTGCCATCAGTGAGGCAGGGCGTGGGTCACCCCTCCACTTT. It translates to CAISEAGRGSPLHF.

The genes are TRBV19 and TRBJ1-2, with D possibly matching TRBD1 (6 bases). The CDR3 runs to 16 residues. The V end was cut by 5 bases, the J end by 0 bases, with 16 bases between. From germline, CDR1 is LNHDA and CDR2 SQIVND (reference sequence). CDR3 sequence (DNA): TGTGCCAGTAGTGATCGAGGACAGCCATCTAACTATGGCTACACCTTC. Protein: CASSDRGQPSNYGYTF.

The CDR3 DNA reads TGCGCCAGCCGACTACAGAGCTCAACTAATGAAAAACTGTTTTTT. This gives the protein CASRLQSSTNEKLFF. The chain joins TRBV5-1 to TRBJ1-4; the D is unclear. Germline V lookup: CDR1 SGHRS, CDR2 YFSETQ. Trimming left V 7 bases short and J 0 bases short, with 13 bases between. The CDR3 covers 15 residues.

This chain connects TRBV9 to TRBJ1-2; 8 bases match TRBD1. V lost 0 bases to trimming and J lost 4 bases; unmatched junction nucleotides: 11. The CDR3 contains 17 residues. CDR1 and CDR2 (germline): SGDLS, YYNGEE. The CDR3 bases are TGTGCCAGCAGCGTAGAACCCGGGACAGGTGCTTCCTATGGCTACACCTTC. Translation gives CASSVEPGTGASYGYTF.

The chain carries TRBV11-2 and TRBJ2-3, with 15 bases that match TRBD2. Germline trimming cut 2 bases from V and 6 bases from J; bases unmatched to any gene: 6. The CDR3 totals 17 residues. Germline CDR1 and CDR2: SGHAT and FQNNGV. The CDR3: CASSLWTSGGAADTQYF. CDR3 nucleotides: TGTGCCAGCAGCTTATGGACTAGCGGGGGGGCGGCGGATACGCAGTATTTT.

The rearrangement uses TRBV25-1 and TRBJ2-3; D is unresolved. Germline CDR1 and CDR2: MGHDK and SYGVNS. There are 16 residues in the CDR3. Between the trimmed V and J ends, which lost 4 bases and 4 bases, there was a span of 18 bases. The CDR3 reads CASSAPSRIFSDTQYF. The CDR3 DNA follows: TGTGCCAGCAGTGCCCCCTCCCGTATATTCTCAGATACGCAGTATTTT.